One and the same sample provided the 5 T cell receptor beta chains below, sequenced in a study of OX40 agonist ivuxolimab in advanced cancers. Measured with immunoSEQ multiplex PCR; TCRdb has only the in-frame clones, and not every one. Seen here are some 51,000 clones, roughly 90% observed once, and the top ten hold 40% to 50%. The sample consisted of CD4+ or CD8+ T cells sorted from blood, taken in a trial of the OX40 agonist ivuxolimab. All receptors derive from an adult with an advanced solid tumor such as melanoma, head and neck, liver or kidney cancer.

The gene calls are TRBV19 and TRBJ2-5; no reliable D call. The CDR3 spans 12 residues. CDR1 and CDR2 from the germline V gene are LNHDA and SQIVND (reference sequence). Trimming cost V 7 bases and J 4 bases, with 10 bases left between them. The CDR3 sequence: CASIGVGETQYF. DNA of the CDR3: TGTGCCAGTATCGGTGTAGGAGAGACCCAGTACTTC.

This clone was observed a single time. The chain uses TRBV7-6 and TRBJ2-3; D remains ambiguous. CDR3 length: 13 amino acids. Trimming left V 2 bases short and J 4 bases short, with 7 bases between. Germline CDR1 SGHVS, CDR2 FNYEAQ. The CDR3 sequence is CASSLFAADTQYF. The DNA of the CDR3 is TGTGCCAGCAGCTTATTTGCGGCAGATACGCAGTATTTT.

This clone appeared a few times. The chain couples TRBV19 to TRBJ2-7, with D hard to call. The CDR3 covers 11 residues. With 5 bases removed from V and 2 bases from J, the gap between germline ends came to 4 bases. CDR1 and CDR2 (germline): LNHDA, SQIVND (reference sequence). CDR3 residues: CASSDTYEQYF. The CDR3 DNA reads as TGTGCCAGTAGTGACACCTACGAGCAGTACTTC. Together with reference TRBV19 and TRBJ2-7, the CDR3 gives the full variable domain: DGGITQSPKYLFRKEGQNVTLSCEQNLNHDAMYWYRQDPGQGLRLIYYSQIVNDFQKGDIAEGYSVSREKKESFPLTVTSAQKNPTAFYLCASSDTYEQYFGPGTRLTVT.

The chain links TRBV9 to TRBJ1-1, with D possibly TRBD1 on 5 matching bases. V lost 3 bases and J lost 8, with 20 bases in between. Per the germline V gene, CDR1 is SGDLS and CDR2 is YYNGEE. The CDR3 runs to 15 residues. CDR3: CASSAYDSPGLEAFF. The CDR3 DNA follows: TGTGCCAGCAGCGCTTACGACAGCCCCGGTTTGGAAGCTTTCTTT. The variable domain in full, completed from reference TRBV9 and TRBJ1-1, reads DSGVTQTPKHLITATGQRVTLRCSPRSGDLSVYWYQQSLDQGLQFLIQYYNGEERAKGNILERFSAQQFPDLHSELNLSSLELGDSALYFCASSAYDSPGLEAFFGQGTRLTVV.

The CDR3 nucleotides are TGTGCCAGTAGTATCCCGTTTTCTACAGCACGAGATACGCAGTATTTT. Amino acids: CASSIPFSTARDTQYF. This sequence joins TRBV19 and TRBJ2-3; D is ambiguous. Trimming left V 3 bases short and J 5 bases short, with 18 bases between. The CDR3 contains 16 residues. Germline-derived CDR1 and CDR2 are LNHDA and SQIVND (reference sequence).